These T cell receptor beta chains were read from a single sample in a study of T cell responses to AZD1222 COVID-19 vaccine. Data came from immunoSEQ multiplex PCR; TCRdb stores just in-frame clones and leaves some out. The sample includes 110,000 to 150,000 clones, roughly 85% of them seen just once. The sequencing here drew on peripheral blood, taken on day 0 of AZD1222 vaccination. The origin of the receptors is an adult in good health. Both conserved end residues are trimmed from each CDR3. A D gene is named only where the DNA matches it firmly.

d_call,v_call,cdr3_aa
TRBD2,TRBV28,ASIRGGSSYNEQF
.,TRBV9,ASSMTVDDGYT
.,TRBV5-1,ATSGTPDTEAF
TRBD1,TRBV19,ASSPTGGSEQY
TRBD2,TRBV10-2,ASRLADRTDTQY
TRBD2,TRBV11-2,ASSSSGVIQQY
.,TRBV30,AWSGGKTEAF
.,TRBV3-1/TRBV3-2,ASSQDRGDYGYT
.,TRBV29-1,STQQDSPIGEQY
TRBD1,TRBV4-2,ASSQGTGRNEQF
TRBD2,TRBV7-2,ASSLGLAGTYEQY
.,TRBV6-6,ASSYGAGNEQF
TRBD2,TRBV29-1,SVGGGYEQY
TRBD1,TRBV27,ATGQGNYNEQF
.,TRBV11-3,ASSLDGGASPLH
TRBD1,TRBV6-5,ASSRDRGLAYEQY
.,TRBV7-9,ASSFGGGGETQY
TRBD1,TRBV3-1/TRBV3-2,ASSQAPGQGPGANVLT
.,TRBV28,ASRLDLFATNEKLF
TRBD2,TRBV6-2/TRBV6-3,ASSPRGGGVETQY
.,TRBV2,AGTGSTNTEAF
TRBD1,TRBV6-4,ASSEIGTVEVRGYT
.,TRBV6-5,ASSYRDGGYEQY
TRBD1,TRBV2,ASSEPGQGLPETQY
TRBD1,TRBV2,ASRGDSYNTEAF
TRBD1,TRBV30,AWREQGKGANTEAF
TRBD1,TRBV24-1,ATSDPGTVTDTQY
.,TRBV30,AWSVPLNYGYT
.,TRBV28,ASNSWGGAANQPQH
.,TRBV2,ASSEDPGGSYNEQF
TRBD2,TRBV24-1,ATGGETAEKTQY
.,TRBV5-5,ASSRVSGSYNEQF
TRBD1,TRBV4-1,ASSHITGEERW
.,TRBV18,ASSLDRLNTEAF
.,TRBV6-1,ASSEYEPVRNSPLH
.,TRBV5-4,ASSLDQSSGNTIY
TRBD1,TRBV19,ASRDRGEETQY
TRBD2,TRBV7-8,ASGLAGSTDTQY